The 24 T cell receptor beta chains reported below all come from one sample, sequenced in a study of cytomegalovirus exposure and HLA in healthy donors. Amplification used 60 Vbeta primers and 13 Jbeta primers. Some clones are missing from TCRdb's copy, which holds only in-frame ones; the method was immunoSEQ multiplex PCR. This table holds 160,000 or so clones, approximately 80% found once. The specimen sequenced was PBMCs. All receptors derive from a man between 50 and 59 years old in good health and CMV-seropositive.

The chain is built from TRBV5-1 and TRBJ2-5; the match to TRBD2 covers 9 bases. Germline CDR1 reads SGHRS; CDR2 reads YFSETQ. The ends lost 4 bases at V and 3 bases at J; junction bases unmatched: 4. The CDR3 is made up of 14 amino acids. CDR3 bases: TGCGCCAGCAGCAGGGCTAGCGGGGAAGAGACCCAGTACTTC. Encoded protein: CASSRASGEETQYF.

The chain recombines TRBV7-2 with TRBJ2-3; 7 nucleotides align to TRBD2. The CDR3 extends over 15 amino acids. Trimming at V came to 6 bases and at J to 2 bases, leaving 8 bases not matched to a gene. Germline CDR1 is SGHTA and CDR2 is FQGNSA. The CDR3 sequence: CASRPPGLPTDTQYF. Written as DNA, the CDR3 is TGTGCCAGCAGACCTCCGGGACTACCCACAGATACGCAGTATTTT.

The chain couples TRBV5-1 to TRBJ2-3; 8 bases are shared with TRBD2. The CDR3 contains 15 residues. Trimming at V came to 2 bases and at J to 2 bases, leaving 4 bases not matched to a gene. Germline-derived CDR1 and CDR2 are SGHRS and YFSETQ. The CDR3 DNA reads TGCGCCAGCAGCTTAGAGCGGGGGTCCACAGATACGCAGTATTTT. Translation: CASSLERGSTDTQYF. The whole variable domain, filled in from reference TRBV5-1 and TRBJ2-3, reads KAGVTQTPRYLIKTRGQQVTLSCSPISGHRSVSWYQQTPGQGLQFLFEYFSETQRNKGNFPGRFSGRQFSNSRSEMNVSTLELGDSALYLCASSLERGSTDTQYFGPGTRLTVL.

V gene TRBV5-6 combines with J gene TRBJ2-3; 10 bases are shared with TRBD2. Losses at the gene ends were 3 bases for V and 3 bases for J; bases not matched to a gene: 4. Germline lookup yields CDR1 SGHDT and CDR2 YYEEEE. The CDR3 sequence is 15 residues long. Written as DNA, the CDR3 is TGTGCCAGCAGCTCCGGGACTAGCGTTACAGATACGCAGTATTTT. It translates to CASSSGTSVTDTQYF. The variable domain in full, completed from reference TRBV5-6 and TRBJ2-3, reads DAGVTQSPTHLIKTRGQQVTLRCSPKSGHDTVSWYQQALGQGPQFIFQYYEEEERQRGNFPDRFSGHQFPNYSSELNVNALLLGDSALYLCASSSGTSVTDTQYFGPGTRLTVL.

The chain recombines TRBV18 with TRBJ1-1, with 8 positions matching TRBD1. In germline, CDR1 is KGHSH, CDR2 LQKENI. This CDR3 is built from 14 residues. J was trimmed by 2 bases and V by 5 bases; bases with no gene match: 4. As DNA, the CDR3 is TGTGCCAGCTCAACGACAGGGGTTAACACTGAAGCTTTCTTT. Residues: CASSTTGVNTEAFF.

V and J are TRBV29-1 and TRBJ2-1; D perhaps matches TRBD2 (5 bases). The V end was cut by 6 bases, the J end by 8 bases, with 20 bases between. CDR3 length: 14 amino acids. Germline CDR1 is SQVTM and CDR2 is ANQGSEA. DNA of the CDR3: TGCAGCGTAACCGGGGTACTGAACTGGCATGAGCAGTTCTTC. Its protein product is CSVTGVLNWHEQFF.

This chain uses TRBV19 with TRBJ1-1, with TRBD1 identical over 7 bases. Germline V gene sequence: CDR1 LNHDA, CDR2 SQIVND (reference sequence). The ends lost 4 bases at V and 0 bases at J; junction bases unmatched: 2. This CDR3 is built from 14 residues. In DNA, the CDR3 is TGTGCCAGTAGTAAGGGACAGATGAACACTGAAGCTTTCTTT. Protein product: CASSKGQMNTEAFF.

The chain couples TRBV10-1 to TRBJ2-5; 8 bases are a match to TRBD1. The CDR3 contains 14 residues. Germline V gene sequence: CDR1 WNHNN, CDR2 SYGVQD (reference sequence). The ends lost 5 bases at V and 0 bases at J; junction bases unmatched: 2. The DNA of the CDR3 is TGCGCCAGCAGTAGGGACAGGTACCAAGAGACCCAGTACTTC. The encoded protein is CASSRDRYQETQYF.

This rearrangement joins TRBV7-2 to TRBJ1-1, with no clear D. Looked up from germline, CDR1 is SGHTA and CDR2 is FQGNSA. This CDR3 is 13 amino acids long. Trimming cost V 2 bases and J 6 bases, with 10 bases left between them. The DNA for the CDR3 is TGTGCCAGCAGCTTAACTCGGGGTCCTGAAGCTTTCTTT. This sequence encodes CASSLTRGPEAFF.

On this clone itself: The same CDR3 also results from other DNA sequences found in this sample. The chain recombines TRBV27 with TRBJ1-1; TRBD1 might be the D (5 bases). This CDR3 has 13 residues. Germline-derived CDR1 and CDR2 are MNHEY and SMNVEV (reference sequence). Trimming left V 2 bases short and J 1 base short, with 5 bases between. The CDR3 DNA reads TGTGCCAGCAGTTTACAGGGGAACACTGAAGCTTTCTTT. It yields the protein CASSLQGNTEAFF.

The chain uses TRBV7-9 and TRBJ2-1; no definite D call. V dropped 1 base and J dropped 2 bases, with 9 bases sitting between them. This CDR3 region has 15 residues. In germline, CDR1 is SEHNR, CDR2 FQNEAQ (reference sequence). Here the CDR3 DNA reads TGTGCCAGCAGCTTAGTTTCTTCTACCTACAATGAGCAGTTCTTC. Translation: CASSLVSSTYNEQFF.

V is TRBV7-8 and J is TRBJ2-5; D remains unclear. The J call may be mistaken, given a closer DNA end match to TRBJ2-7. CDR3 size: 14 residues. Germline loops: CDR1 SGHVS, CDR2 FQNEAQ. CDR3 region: CASSLGASSYEQYF. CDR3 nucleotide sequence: TGTGCCAGCAGCTTAGGGGCCAGCTCCTACGAGCAGTACTTC.

CDR3 in DNA: TGTGCCAGCGCGGGCGGGGGGGCGCCCACAGATACGCAGTATTTT. The encoded protein is CASAGGGAPTDTQYF. This sequence joins TRBV7-8 and TRBJ2-3, with 9 bases fitting TRBD2. CDR3 length: 15 amino acids. V lost 8 bases and J lost 2; bases outside the gene matches: 8. Germline assignment: CDR1 SGHVS and CDR2 FQNEAQ.

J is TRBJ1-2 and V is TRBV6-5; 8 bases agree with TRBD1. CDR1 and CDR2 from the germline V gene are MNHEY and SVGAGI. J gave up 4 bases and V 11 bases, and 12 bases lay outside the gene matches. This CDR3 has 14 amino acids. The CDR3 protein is CASKLRGQGYGYTF. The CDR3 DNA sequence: TGTGCCTCTAAGCTCAGGGGGCAGGGCTATGGCTACACCTTC.

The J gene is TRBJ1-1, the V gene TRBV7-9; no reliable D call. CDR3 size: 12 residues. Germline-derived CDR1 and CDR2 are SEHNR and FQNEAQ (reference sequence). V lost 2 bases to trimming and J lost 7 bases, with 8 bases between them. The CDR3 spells CASSLPSGEAFF. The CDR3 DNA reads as TGTGCCAGCAGCTTACCCTCGGGTGAAGCTTTCTTT.

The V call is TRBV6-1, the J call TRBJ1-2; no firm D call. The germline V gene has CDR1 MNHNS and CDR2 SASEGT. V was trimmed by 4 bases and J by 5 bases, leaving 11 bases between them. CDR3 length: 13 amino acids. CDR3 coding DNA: TGTGCCAGCAGTGTCCGCATCGGGTATGGCTACACCTTC. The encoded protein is CASSVRIGYGYTF.

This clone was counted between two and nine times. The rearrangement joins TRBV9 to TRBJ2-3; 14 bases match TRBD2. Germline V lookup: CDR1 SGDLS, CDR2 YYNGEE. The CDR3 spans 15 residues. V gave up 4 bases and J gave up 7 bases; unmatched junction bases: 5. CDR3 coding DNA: TGTGCCAGCAGCCCAGGGACTAGCGGGGGCCATACGCAGTATTTT. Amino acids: CASSPGTSGGHTQYF.

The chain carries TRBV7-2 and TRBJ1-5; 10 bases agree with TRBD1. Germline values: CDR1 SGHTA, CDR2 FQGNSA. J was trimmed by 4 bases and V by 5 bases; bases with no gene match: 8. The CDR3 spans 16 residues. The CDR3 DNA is TGTGCCAGCAGCCTTTCCGACAGGGGGCGGAATCAGCCCCAGCATTTT. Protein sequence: CASSLSDRGRNQPQHF.

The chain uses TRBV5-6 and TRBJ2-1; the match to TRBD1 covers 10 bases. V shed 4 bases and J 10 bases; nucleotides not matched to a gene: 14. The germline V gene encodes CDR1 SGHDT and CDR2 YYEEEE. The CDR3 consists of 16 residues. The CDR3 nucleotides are TGTGCCAGCAGCCCGAGATTTAGACAGGGGGCTGGAGAGCAGTTCTTC. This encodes CASSPRFRQGAGEQFF.

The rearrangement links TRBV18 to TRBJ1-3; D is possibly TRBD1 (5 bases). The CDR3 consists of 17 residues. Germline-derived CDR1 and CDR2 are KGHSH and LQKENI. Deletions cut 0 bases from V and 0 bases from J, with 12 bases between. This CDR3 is CASSPPSGRNSGNTIYF. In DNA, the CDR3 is TGTGCCAGCTCACCACCCTCAGGGCGAAACTCTGGAAACACCATATATTTT.

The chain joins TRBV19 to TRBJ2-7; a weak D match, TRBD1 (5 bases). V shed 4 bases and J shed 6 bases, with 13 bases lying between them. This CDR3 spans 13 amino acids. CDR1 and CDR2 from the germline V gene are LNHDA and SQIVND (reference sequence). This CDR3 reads CASSTSKTVEQYF. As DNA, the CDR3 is TGTGCCAGTAGTACAAGTAAGACAGTCGAGCAGTACTTC.

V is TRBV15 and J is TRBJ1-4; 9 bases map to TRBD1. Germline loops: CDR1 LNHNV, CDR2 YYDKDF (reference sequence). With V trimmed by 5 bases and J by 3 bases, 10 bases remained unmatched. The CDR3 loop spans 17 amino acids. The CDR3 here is CATSWGQGGRSNEKLFF. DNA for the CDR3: TGTGCCACCAGCTGGGGACAGGGCGGGAGGTCTAATGAAAAACTGTTTTTT. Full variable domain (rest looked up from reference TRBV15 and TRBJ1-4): DAMVIQNPRYQVTQFGKPVTLSCSQTLNHNVMYWYQQKSSQAPKLLFHYYDKDFNNEADTPDNFQSRRPNTSFCFLDIRSPGLGDTAMYLCATSWGQGGRSNEKLFFGSGTQLSVL.

CDR3: CASRPDRGLLAGELFF. The CDR3 coding sequence is TGTGCCAGTAGACCCGACAGGGGGCTCTTGGCCGGGGAGCTGTTTTTT. The rearrangement joins TRBV19 to TRBJ2-2, with TRBD1 matching 10 bases. In germline, CDR1 is LNHDA, CDR2 SQIVND (reference sequence). CDR3 length: 16 residues. J lost 6 bases, V lost 6 bases, and 10 bases had no gene match.

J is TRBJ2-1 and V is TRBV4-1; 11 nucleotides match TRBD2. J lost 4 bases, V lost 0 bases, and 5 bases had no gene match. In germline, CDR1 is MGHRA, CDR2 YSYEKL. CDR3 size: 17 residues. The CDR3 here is CASSQDPASGGYNEQFF. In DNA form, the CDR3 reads TGCGCCAGCAGCCAAGATCCGGCTAGCGGGGGGTACAATGAGCAGTTCTTC.